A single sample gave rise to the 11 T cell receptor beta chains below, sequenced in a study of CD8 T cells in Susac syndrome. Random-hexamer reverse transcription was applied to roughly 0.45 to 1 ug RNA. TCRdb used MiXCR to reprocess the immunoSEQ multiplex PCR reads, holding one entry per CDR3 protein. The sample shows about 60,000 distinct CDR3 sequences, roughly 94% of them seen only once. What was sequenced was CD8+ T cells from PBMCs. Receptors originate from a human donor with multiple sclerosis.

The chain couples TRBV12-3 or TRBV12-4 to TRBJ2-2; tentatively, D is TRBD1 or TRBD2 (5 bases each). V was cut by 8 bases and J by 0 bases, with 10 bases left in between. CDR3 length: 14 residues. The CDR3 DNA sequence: TGTGCCAGCCCCGGGACCCCGAACACCGGGGAGCTGTTTTTT. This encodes CASPGTPNTGELFF.

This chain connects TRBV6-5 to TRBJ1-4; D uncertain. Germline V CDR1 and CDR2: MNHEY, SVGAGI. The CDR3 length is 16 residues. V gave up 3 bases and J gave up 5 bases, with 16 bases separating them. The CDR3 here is CASSYKGGRVNEKLFF. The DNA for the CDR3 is TGTGCCAGCAGTTATAAAGGCGGCCGAGTCAATGAAAAACTGTTTTTT.

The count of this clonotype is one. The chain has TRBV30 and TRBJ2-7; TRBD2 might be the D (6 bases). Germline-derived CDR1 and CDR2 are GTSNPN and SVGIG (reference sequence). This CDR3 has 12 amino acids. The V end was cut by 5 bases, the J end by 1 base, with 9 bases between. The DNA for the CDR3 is TGTGCCTGGGACGGGGGTTCCTACGAGCAGTACTTC. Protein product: CAWDGGSYEQYF.

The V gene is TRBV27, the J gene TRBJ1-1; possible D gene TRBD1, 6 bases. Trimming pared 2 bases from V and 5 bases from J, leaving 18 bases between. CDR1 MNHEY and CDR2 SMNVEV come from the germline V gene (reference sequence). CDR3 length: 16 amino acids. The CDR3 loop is CASSLTPAGVLTEAFF. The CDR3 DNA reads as TGTGCCAGCAGTTTAACCCCGGCAGGGGTACTAACTGAAGCTTTCTTT.

CDR3 coding DNA: TGTGCCAGCAGCTTATTTACTAGCGGGAGCTCCGAGCAGTACTTC. Protein product: CASSLFTSGSSEQYF. This chain links TRBV7-9 with TRBJ2-7, with TRBD2 matching 11 bases. From germline, CDR1 is SEHNR and CDR2 FQNEAQ (reference sequence). V was clipped by 2 bases and J by 6 bases; unmatched bases: 6. CDR3 size: 15 residues.

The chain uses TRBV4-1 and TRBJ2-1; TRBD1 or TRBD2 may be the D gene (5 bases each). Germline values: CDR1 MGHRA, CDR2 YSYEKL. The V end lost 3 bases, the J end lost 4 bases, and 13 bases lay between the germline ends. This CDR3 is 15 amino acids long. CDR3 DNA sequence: TGCGCCAGCAGCCAGGGGGTCTCAACGTACAATGAGCAGTTCTTC. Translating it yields CASSQGVSTYNEQFF.

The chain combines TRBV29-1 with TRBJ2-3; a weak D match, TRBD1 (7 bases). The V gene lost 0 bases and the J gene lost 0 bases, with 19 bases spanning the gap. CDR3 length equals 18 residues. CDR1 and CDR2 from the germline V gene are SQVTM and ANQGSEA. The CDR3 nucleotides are TGCAGCGTTGAAGATTTTGGACAGGAGGGGGCTAGCACAGATACGCAGTATTTT. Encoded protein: CSVEDFGQEGASTDTQYF.

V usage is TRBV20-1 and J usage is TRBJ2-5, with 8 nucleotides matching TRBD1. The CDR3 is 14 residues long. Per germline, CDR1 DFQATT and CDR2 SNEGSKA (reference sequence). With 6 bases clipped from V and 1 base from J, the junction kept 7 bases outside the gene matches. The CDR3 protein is CSARTGMSQETQYF. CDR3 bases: TGCAGTGCCAGGACAGGGATGAGCCAAGAGACCCAGTACTTC.

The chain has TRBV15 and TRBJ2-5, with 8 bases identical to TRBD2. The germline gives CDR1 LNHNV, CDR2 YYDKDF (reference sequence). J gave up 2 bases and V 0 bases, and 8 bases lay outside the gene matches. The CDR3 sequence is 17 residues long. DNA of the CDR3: TGTGCCACCAGCAGAGATGTCGACCGGGAGGGTCAAGAGACCCAGTACTTC. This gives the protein CATSRDVDREGQETQYF.

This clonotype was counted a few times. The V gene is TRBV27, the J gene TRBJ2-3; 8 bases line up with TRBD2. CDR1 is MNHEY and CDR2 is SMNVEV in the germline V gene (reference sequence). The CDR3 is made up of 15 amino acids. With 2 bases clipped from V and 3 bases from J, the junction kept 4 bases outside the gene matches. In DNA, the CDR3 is TGTGCCAGCAGTTTAGCGGGGGGCATAACAGATACGCAGTATTTT. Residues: CASSLAGGITDTQYF.

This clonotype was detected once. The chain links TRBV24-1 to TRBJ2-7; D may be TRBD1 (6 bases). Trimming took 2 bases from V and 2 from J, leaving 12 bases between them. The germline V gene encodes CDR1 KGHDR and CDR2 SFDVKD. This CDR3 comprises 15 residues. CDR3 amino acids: CATSDSRDITYEQYF. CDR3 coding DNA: TGTGCCACCAGTGATTCCCGGGACATCACCTACGAGCAGTACTTC.